Listed here are 18 T cell receptor beta chains from one sample, sequenced in a study of CD4+ T cells in melanoma. Assay used: immunoSEQ multiplex PCR; TCRdb lists only in-frame clones, some missing. The sample consists of some 12,000 clones, about 72% of them appearing once. Sequencing used cells from a culture (not recorded whether cultured in vitro). These receptors were collected from a human donor with melanoma.

This clone appeared a single time. The rearrangement joins TRBV5-6 to TRBJ1-6; TRBD1 might be the D (6 bases). CDR1 SGHDT and CDR2 YYEEEE come from the germline V gene. The CDR3 is 17 residues long. Trimming cost V 2 bases and J 8 bases, with 20 bases left between them. CDR3 loop: CASSLMTGFDSDSPLHF. CDR3 nucleotides: TGTGCCAGCAGCTTAATGACAGGTTTCGATTCGGATTCACCCCTCCACTTT.

This sequence joins TRBV11-3 and TRBJ2-5; 12 bases align to TRBD2. This CDR3 spans 18 amino acids. V lost 0 bases and J lost 6; bases outside the gene matches: 11. Per germline, CDR1 SGHNT and CDR2 YENEEA. The CDR3 DNA is TGTGCCAGCAGCTTAGAGGCTAGCGGGGGGGCAACTAGAAAGACCCAGTACTTC. It yields the protein CASSLEASGGATRKTQYF.

This clone was recorded once. The rearrangement uses TRBV12-5 and TRBJ2-2, with 9 bases lining up with TRBD1. J lost 5 bases, V lost 0 bases, and 7 bases had no gene match. The V gene's germline CDR1 is LGHNT and CDR2 FRNRAP. This CDR3 spans 17 amino acids. Here the CDR3 DNA reads TGTGCTAGTGGTTTGGTGCCGGGACAGGGCTTGACCGGGGAGCTGTTTTTT. Protein sequence: CASGLVPGQGLTGELFF.

The chain employs TRBV29-1 and TRBJ2-3; tentatively, D is TRBD2 (5 bases). CDR3 length: 14 amino acids. V was pared by 6 bases and J by 0 bases, with 13 bases between. CDR1 and CDR2 (germline): SQVTM, ANQGSEA. CDR3 bases: TGCAGCGTCCTCGAGGGTTCTAGCACAGATACGCAGTATTTT. Translated: CSVLEGSSTDTQYF.

This chain uses TRBV18 with TRBJ2-7; unclear D gene. The CDR3 has 13 residues. Trimming pared 0 bases from V and 4 bases from J, leaving 7 bases between. The V gene's germline CDR1 is KGHSH and CDR2 LQKENI. CDR3 DNA sequence: TGTGCCAGCTCACCACCGGGCAGGTACGAGCAGTACTTC. Its protein product is CASSPPGRYEQYF.

Within the sample, this clone is medium-sized. V usage is TRBV7-9 and J usage is TRBJ1-2; possibly TRBD1 for D (5 bases). The germline V gene encodes CDR1 SEHNR and CDR2 FQNEAQ (reference sequence). V shed 1 base and J shed 2 bases, with 8 bases lying between them. This CDR3 is built from 14 residues. This chain's CDR3 is CASSLETGNYGYTF. The CDR3 DNA reads as TGTGCCAGCAGCTTAGAAACAGGCAACTATGGCTACACCTTC.

V is TRBV6-5 and J is TRBJ2-7, with 11 nucleotides matching TRBD1. Per germline, CDR1 MNHEY and CDR2 SVGAGI. With V trimmed by 9 bases and J by 3 bases, 10 bases remained unmatched. The CDR3 contains 15 residues. The CDR3 DNA is TGTGCCAGTATACCCGGTGGGACAGGGGGCTACGAGCAGTACTTC. Protein product: CASIPGGTGGYEQYF.

This chain joins TRBV6-1 and TRBJ2-1; D not certain. There are 13 residues in the CDR3. V dropped 6 bases and J dropped 4 bases, with 10 bases sitting between them. The germline gives CDR1 MNHNS, CDR2 SASEGT. CDR3 sequence (DNA): TGTGCCAGCAGCGAGCCCGCTTACAATGAGCAGTTCTTC. This translates into CASSEPAYNEQFF.

CDR3 in DNA: TGTGCCAGCAGTGATGGGGGGAGGGAGAATGAAAAACTGTTTTTT. This sequence encodes CASSDGGRENEKLFF. V usage is TRBV6-6 and J usage is TRBJ1-4; D might be TRBD1 (5 bases). The V end lost 5 bases, the J end lost 5 bases, and 15 bases lay between the germline ends. Germline values: CDR1 MNHNY, CDR2 SVGAGI (reference sequence). This CDR3 has 15 residues.

CDR3: CASSLEGYRDEPQHF. CDR3 DNA sequence: TGCGCCAGCAGCTTGGAGGGATACAGGGATGAGCCCCAGCATTTT. This chain connects TRBV5-1 to TRBJ1-5; TRBD1 might be the D (6 bases). The CDR3 sequence is 15 residues long. Germline CDR1 is SGHRS and CDR2 is YFSETQ. V shed 0 bases and J shed 8 bases, with 15 bases lying between them.

This clone turned up a few times. This CDR3 is CASSFGVGTEAFF. CDR3 nucleotides: TGCGCCAGCAGCTTCGGGGTTGGCACTGAAGCTTTCTTT. The chain recombines TRBV5-1 with TRBJ1-1, with no clear D. In germline, CDR1 is SGHRS, CDR2 YFSETQ. Trimming pared 2 bases from V and 4 bases from J, leaving 9 bases between. The CDR3 length is 13 residues.

This chain links TRBV11-2 with TRBJ1-4; D gene unclear. The CDR3 loop spans 14 amino acids. Germline CDR1 reads SGHAT; CDR2 reads FQNNGV. Trimming shortened V by 2 bases and J by 4 bases, and 8 bases separated the two germline ends. The CDR3 DNA follows: TGTGCCAGCAGCTTACGGTCCGATAATGAAAAACTGTTTTTT. Amino acid sequence: CASSLRSDNEKLFF.

This chain uses TRBV6-5 with TRBJ1-6; no definite D call. Trimming cost V 8 bases and J 8 bases, with 13 bases left between them. CDR1 is MNHEY, CDR2 SVGAGI, per germline. The length of the CDR3 is 13 residues. This chain's CDR3 is CASSETLYSPLHF. The CDR3 DNA reads as TGTGCCAGCTCCGAGACACTATATTCACCCCTCCACTTT.

The rearrangement uses TRBV5-6 and TRBJ2-3, with 10 positions matching TRBD2. The CDR3 spans 16 residues. The V gene's germline CDR1 is SGHDT and CDR2 YYEEEE. Germline trimming cut 2 bases from V and 4 bases from J; bases unmatched to any gene: 7. CDR3 residues: CASSFGLAGVPDTQYF. The CDR3 DNA reads TGTGCCAGCAGCTTCGGTCTAGCGGGGGTTCCAGATACGCAGTATTTT.

This clone was counted between two and nine times. J is TRBJ1-2 and V is TRBV5-4, with D unresolved. Per the germline V gene, CDR1 is SGHNT and CDR2 is YYREEE (reference sequence). V gave up 0 bases and J gave up 8 bases, with 11 bases separating them. This CDR3 has 13 residues. The CDR3 here is CASSLGFAGGYTF. The CDR3 DNA reads as TGTGCCAGCAGCTTGGGGTTCGCGGGCGGCTACACCTTC.

The chain recombines TRBV5-4 with TRBJ2-2; D is ambiguous. V was pared by 4 bases and J by 3 bases, with 13 bases between. The CDR3 loop spans 15 amino acids. The germline CDR1 and CDR2 sequences are SGHNT and YYREEE (reference sequence). This CDR3 reads CASSPVMSDTGELFF. In nucleotides, the CDR3 is TGTGCCAGCAGCCCCGTGATGAGCGACACCGGGGAGCTGTTTTTT.

The chain has TRBV2 and TRBJ2-3; D remains ambiguous. Trimming stripped 7 bases from V and 2 bases from J, with 7 bases between. CDR1 and CDR2 from the germline V gene are SNHLY and FYNNEI. The CDR3 has 12 amino acids. CDR3 in amino acids: CASIRATDTQYF. CDR3 nucleotides: TGTGCCAGCATAAGAGCCACAGATACGCAGTATTTT.

The chain joins TRBV4-1 to TRBJ1-6; D ambiguous. CDR1 and CDR2 (germline): MGHRA, YSYEKL. Trimming removed 0 bases from V and 10 bases from J, with 7 bases in between. This CDR3 region has 13 residues. The CDR3 DNA follows: TGCGCCAGCAGCCAAGATGCGCGCTCACCCCTCCACTTT. Translating gives CASSQDARSPLHF.